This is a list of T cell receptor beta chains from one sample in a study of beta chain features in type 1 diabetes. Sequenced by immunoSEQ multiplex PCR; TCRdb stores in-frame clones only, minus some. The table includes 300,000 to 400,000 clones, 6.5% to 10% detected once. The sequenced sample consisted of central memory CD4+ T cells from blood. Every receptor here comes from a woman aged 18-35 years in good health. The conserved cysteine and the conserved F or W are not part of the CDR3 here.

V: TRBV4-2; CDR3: ASSQDPLNSGTTYEQY
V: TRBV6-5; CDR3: ASSLGGTGANVLT
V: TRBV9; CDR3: ASSVLGGSGIQY
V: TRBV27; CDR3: ASRPPGQHYGYT
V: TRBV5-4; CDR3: ASSPERDSDTQY
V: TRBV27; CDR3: ASSLSPDRGYGYT
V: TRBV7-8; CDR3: ASRVGQGNTGELF
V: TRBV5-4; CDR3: ASSLAEGEETQY
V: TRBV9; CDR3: ASGGTGGVYGYT
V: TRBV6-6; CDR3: ASKDRDTSTDTQY
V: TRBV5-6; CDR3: ASSFKGLEQSNEQF